These 4 T cell receptor beta chains originate from one sample sequenced in a study of OX40 agonist ivuxolimab in advanced cancers. Using immunoSEQ multiplex PCR, the repertoire was profiled, and TCRdb retains in-frame clones only, with some absent. The table records about 60,000 clones, about 85% of them present only once. Specimen: CD4+ or CD8+ T cells sorted from blood, collected in a trial of the OX40 agonist ivuxolimab. The receptor source for this set is an adult with an advanced solid tumor such as melanoma, head and neck, liver or kidney cancer.

This chain uses TRBV27 with TRBJ2-7; D remains ambiguous. Germline lookup yields CDR1 MNHEY and CDR2 SMNVEV (reference sequence). The CDR3 contains 15 residues. Between the trimmed V and J ends, which lost 5 bases and 1 base, there was a span of 15 bases. The CDR3 DNA follows: TGTGCCAGCAGTCCCCGCAGGAGCAATTCCTACGAGCAGTACTTC. It yields the protein CASSPRRSNSYEQYF.

The chain joins TRBV14 to TRBJ1-1; 7 bases agree with TRBD1. The junction had 9 bases not matched to a gene; V was cut back by 4 bases and J by 4 bases. CDR3 length: 15 residues. Germline CDR1 and CDR2: SGHDN and FVKESK. The DNA of the CDR3 is TGTGCCAGCAGCCGGGCCACGACAGGGAGCACTGAAGCTTTCTTT. Residues: CASSRATTGSTEAFF.

This rearrangement joins TRBV5-1 to TRBJ2-2, with D possibly being TRBD2 (6 bases). V was clipped by 0 bases and J by 6 bases, with 12 bases between them. This CDR3 spans 15 amino acids. The germline CDR1 and CDR2 sequences are SGHRS and YFSETQ. CDR3 residues: CASSLGGIGSGELFF. As DNA, the CDR3 is TGCGCCAGCAGCTTGGGCGGGATTGGTTCCGGGGAGCTGTTTTTT.

This chain joins TRBV5-4 and TRBJ1-4; no reliable D call. The CDR3 contains 15 residues. V was shortened by 4 bases and J by 0 bases, with 10 bases between the two germline ends. Per germline, CDR1 SGHNT and CDR2 YYREEE (reference sequence). In nucleotides, the CDR3 is TGTGCCAGCAGCCGAGGGCAGCCAACTAATGAAAAACTGTTTTTT. Its protein is CASSRGQPTNEKLFF.